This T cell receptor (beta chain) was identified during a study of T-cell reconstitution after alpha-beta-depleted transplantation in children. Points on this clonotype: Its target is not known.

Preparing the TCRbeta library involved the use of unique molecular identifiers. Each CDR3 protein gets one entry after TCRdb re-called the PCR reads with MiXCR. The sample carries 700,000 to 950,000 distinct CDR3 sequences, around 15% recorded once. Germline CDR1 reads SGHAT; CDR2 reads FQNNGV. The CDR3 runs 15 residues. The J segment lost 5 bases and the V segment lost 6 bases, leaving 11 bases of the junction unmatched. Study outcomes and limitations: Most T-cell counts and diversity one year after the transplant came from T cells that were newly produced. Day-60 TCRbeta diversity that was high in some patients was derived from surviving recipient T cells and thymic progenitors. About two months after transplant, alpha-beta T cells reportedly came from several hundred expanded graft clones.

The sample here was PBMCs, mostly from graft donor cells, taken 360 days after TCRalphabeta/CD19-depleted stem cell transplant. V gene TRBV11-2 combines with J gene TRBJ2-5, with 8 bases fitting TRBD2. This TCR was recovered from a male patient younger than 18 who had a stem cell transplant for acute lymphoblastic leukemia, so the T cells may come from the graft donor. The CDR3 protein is CASRKAQRERETQYF. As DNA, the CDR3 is TGTGCCAGCAGAAAGGCGCAGCGGGAGCGGGAGACCCAGTACTTC.